This T cell receptor beta chain was sequenced during a study of cytomegalovirus exposure and HLA in healthy donors (dated by TCRdb to about 2017). Broadly, across the study: According to an earlier analysis of a few hundred of the donors, about 190 million T cells yielded 95 million to 140 million unique TCR beta sequences and about 280 Gb of sequence data. Every discovery cohort repertoire had been produced on one sequencing platform. To predict cytomegalovirus infection status, the study combined high-throughput TCR immunosequencing, statistical association of individual TCRs with disease status, and machine learning. An early release that covered some 630 HLA-typed donors contained approximately 300 gigabases of sequencing data and approximately 85 million unique TCR sequences. Among around 400 genotyped donors of the cohort, an average of approximately 240,000 unique TCR beta nucleotide sequences was sequenced per donor, of which approximately 18% were non-productive. Genome-wide SNP genotypes for about 60% of the roughly 700 donors were used in a later genetic analysis, which treated that subset as a discovery cohort. An earlier analysis of more than 450 of the donors used high-throughput TCR beta sequencing to judge whether each TCR beta V gene segment behaved as functional or pseudogenic. The aim of the study was to test whether cataloging public T cell receptors could identify signatures of past pathogen exposure. In a later analysis, previously published TCR beta repertoires from 600 to 850 donors were re-analyzed and high-resolution HLA genotyping was added so that TCR occurrence patterns could be studied. Both class I and class II loci were covered by HLA typing, at four-digit resolution. The genetic ancestry cluster associated with self-reported Caucasian donors included over 80% of the approximately 430 genotyped donors. A separate validation cohort of roughly 120 different subjects was used in addition to the roughly 700-subject first cohort. Donor age, sex, ethnicity and CMV serostatus were compiled alongside the repertoire data. Because of strong linkage in the cohort, roughly five DR-DQ haplotypes were treated as single units for association and clustering. The number of donors typed differed by locus, with about 629-640 for A, B, C, DRB1 and DQB1, 522 for DQA1, over 600 for DPA1, and 400 to 490 for DPB1. The study used immunosequencing to profile the T cell repertoires of several hundred subjects and linked those repertoires to cytomegalovirus serostatus. Rather than using new phenotypic data, the later analysis identified candidate immune exposures from TCR beta sequences and from how often those sequences occurred across donors. General study outcomes and caveats: Most CMV-associated TCR beta chains appeared to be HLA-restricted in a later analysis, and the HLA associations seemed to be driven largely by CMV exposure. Broadly in line with IMGT annotations, most TCR beta V segments showed up in productive rearrangements about 87% or about 30% of the time in an earlier analysis of under 700 of the donors. A cluster of highly shared sequence variants was judged likely to be a technical artifact of the sequencing pipeline. Correlated functional status among segregating V segments might be attributable to linkage disequilibrium, but an unknown experimental factor could not be ruled out. The only immune exposure information available for the cohort was CMV serostatus. Cytomegalovirus status was reported to be diagnosed by the classifier with high specificity and sensitivity in both the original and validation cohorts. Roughly uniform sequencing depth across donors was assumed in presence/absence analyses, although this assumption may not hold. The study listed 150 to 200 TCR beta chains as associated with cytomegalovirus. In a later analysis, the rate of TCR association differed among HLA loci, with DRB1 alleles having the most associated TCRs and HLA-C alleles having the fewest. In a later analysis, several top co-occurrence clusters were reported to appear linked to parvovirus B19, influenza, CMV and Epstein-Barr virus. Some IMGT-functional V segments, including TRBV6-2 and TRBV6-3, could not be told apart with the 87-base-pair reads, so those segments were excluded. At a false discovery rate of 0.05, a later analysis linked about 17,000 TCR beta sequences to specific HLA alleles. Compared with equally common non-associated chains, HLA-associated TCR beta chains in a later analysis were more clonally expanded and had lower generation probabilities. About 17 rarely observed V segments, including chromosome 9 orphons, were excluded from the earlier analysis of about 610 of the donors because counts were too low. An association between a missense DCLRE1C variant and V-gene and J-gene trimming of TCR beta chains was found in a later genetic analysis and replicated in an independent cohort. Most TCR sequences were seen in very few donors, while some public TCRs were found in many individuals. A further reported finding was that TCR beta sequences accurately predicted the HLA-A and HLA-B alleles for most subjects in the first cohort. Strong co-occurrence of HLA alleles, especially DR and DQ, made assigning TCR associations to individual alleles difficult. A later genetic analysis reported fewer N-insertions in productive TCRs among donors in an Asian-associated ancestry cluster than the roughly 640-donor mean. This cohort had only TCR beta chains sequenced, and the lack of alpha or paired-chain data limited which features could be detected. It was suggested by the authors that the approach could potentially be generalized to other disease states and immunological phenotypes. Because some donors lacked HLA typing at each locus, the association tests relied only on the typed subset. In vitro tests confirmed that a few of the cytomegalovirus-associated TCR beta chains recognize cytomegalovirus antigens.

Libraries were prepared through the immunoSEQ multiplex PCR assay. A mixture of 60 forward primers for TCR Vbeta segments and 13 reverse primers for TCR Jbeta segments was used in the multiplex PCR. The CDR3 region of rearranged TCR beta genes was amplified from genomic DNA by a multiplex PCR assay. The amplified TCR beta libraries were sequenced on the Illumina HiSeq System as 87-base-pair reads. The paper's processing steps were these. A later analysis counted about 80 million unique TCR beta chains across the 666 repertoires, and some 11 million of these chains were shared by at least two donors. A nearest-neighbor algorithm error-corrected the raw reads and collapsed the reads into unique sequences, merging closely related sequences to remove PCR and sequencing errors. To assign V, D and J gene segments, CDR3 sequences were aligned to IMGT reference sequences. For a sequence to be retained, a match of at least six nucleotides to both a V gene segment and a J gene segment was required. Rearrangements were classified as productive when the CDR3 lacked stop codons and remained in frame with V and J, and all other rearrangements were classified as non-productive. Following IMGT convention, CDR3 was defined as the stretch from the second conserved V-encoded cysteine to the conserved J-encoded phenylalanine. The earlier analysis of about 570 of the donors excluded any sequence lacking an unambiguous match to a single V gene segment. In an earlier analysis of several hundred of the donors, a V segment was called functional when productive rearrangements were above 56.7%, and segregating when the standard deviation between donors exceeded 5%. A statistical classification framework was built to diagnose cytomegalovirus status from the catalog of TCR beta chain sequences. A later analysis assigned V and J genes by comparing TCR nucleotide sequences with IMGT/GENE-DB human TR gene sequences. Using the TCRdist pipeline, a later analysis assigned CDR3 sequences along with most-parsimonious VDJ recombination scenarios. In a later analysis, each TCR beta chain was defined by its CDR3 amino acid sequence together with its V-gene family, and reads lacking a unique V-gene family were excluded. To address suspected cross-contamination and a sequencing artifact, a later analysis removed a few hundred highly shared, low-generation-probability nucleotide sequences. In a later analysis, a clonal expansion index for each public chain was calculated from normalized within-repertoire ranks of inferred template counts. In a later analysis, generation probabilities were computed using a VDJ recombination model fitted to out-of-frame rearrangements, and the results were checked against IGoR. In a later analysis, TCR-TCR, TCR-HLA and TCR-CMV co-occurrence was scored with hypergeometric tests, and a repertoire-size bias correction was applied to TCR pairs. A later analysis estimated false discovery rates by permuting HLA or CMV assignments 20 times. In a later analysis, co-occurring TCRs were grouped with DBSCAN, and TCRdist sequence similarity was added when clustering was performed within HLA-allele-positive subsets. For co-occurrence clustering, repertoires with fewer than 30,000 or more than 120,000 public chains were excluded, along with about five repertoires with anomalous nucleotide sharing. As stored in TCRdb, this immuneACCESS dataset retains in-frame rearrangements with V and J assigned. A fraction of the clones does not appear; measured against another copy, unresolved V genes explain less than half of the discrepancy, and the remainder lacks a known reason. Clone size and the V and J calls come from that table; the DNA yielded D and trimming. Recorded for this sample are about 190,000 clones; about 87% of them occurred a single time. The ten largest clones represent 1.3% of the sample.

The germline V gene (reference sequence) supplies CDR1 SEHNR and CDR2 FQNEAQ. From the cysteine up to the phenylalanine, the CDR3 has a length of 17 residues. CDR3 DNA is the only sequence kept; it has 51 bases, read in frame from the first base. Concerning this clone itself: Its antigen remains undetermined. At one of its ends the junction is not consistent with the germline gene, which may arise from a read error.

In total, 600 or so healthy bone marrow donors made up the cohort. At the time of sampling, every cohort member was nominally healthy, though immune exposures that went unrecorded were likely present. The donor was CMV seronegative and belonged to the group of over 300 seronegative cohort members. Each donor provided a peripheral blood sample, and peripheral blood mononuclear cells were used for TCR beta sequencing. Genomic DNA was extracted from the blood cell samples with the Qiagen DNeasy Blood Extraction Kit. The chain uses TRBV7-9 and TRBJ2-6; 11 central bases correspond to TRBD1. Sequences were obtained from PBMCs. The TCR originated in a man aged 30-40 years in good health and CMV-seronegative. The base sequence is TGTGCCAGCAGCTTAGGGACAGGGGGCTTTGGGGCCAACGGCCTGACTTTC. It codes for CASSLGTGGFGANGLTF.